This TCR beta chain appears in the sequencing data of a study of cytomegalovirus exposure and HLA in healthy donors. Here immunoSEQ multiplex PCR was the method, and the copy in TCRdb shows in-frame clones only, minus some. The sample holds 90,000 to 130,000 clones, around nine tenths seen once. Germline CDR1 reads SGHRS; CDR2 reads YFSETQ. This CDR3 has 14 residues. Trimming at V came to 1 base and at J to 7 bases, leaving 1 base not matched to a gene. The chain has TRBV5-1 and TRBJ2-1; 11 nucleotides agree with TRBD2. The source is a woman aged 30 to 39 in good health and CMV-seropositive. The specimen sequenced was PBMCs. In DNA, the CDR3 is TGCGCCAGCAGCTTGAGACTAGCGGGAAATGAGCAGTTCTTC. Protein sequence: CASSLRLAGNEQFF. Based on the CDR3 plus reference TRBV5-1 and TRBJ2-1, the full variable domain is KAGVTQTPRYLIKTRGQQVTLSCSPISGHRSVSWYQQTPGQGLQFLFEYFSETQRNKGNFPGRFSGRQFSNSRSEMNVSTLELGDSALYLCASSLRLAGNEQFFGPGTRLTVL.